Below, 24 T cell receptor beta chains from the same sample are listed, as sequenced in a study of cytotoxic CD8 clonotypes in ibrutinib-treated CLL. The table came from immunoSEQ multiplex PCR; TCRdb's copy has only in-frame clones and leaves some out. This sample has approximately 200,000 clones; about 72% occur once, and the top ten carry about an eighth. Sequencing used PBMCs, obtained after 24 months of ibrutinib treatment. Every receptor here comes from a human donor with chronic lymphocytic leukemia.

The V call is TRBV30, the J call TRBJ2-4, with unresolved D. Germline V gene data show CDR1 as GTSNPN and CDR2 as SVGIG (reference sequence). The V gene lost 0 bases and the J gene lost 0 bases, with 9 bases spanning the gap. This CDR3 is built from 15 residues. The CDR3 loop is CAWSVEALAKNIQYF. DNA for the CDR3: TGTGCCTGGAGTGTAGAGGCCCTAGCCAAAAACATTCAGTACTTC. Full variable domain (outside the CDR3, taken from reference TRBV30 and TRBJ2-4): SQTIHQWPATLVQPVGSPLSLECTVEGTSNPNLYWYRQAAGRGLQLLFYSVGIGQISSEVPQNLSASRPQDRQFILSSKKLLLSDSGFYLCAWSVEALAKNIQYFGAGTRLSVL.

This chain uses TRBV5-6 with TRBJ2-7; TRBD1 aligns across 7 bases. The CDR3 runs to 14 residues. The V gene's germline CDR1 is SGHDT and CDR2 YYEEEE. V lost 3 bases to trimming and J lost 3 bases; unmatched junction nucleotides: 6. CDR3 sequence: CASSSTGTLYEQYF. CDR3 DNA sequence: TGTGCCAGCAGCTCGACAGGGACCCTCTACGAGCAGTACTTC.

This clone has a handful of counts. V and J are TRBV30 and TRBJ1-2; D remains unclear. The germline V gene encodes CDR1 GTSNPN and CDR2 SVGIG (reference sequence). The CDR3 has 14 amino acids. V gave up 4 bases and J gave up 2 bases, with 14 bases separating them. Here the CDR3 DNA reads TGTGCCTGGAAACACGCCAATTCCAACTATGGCTACACCTTC. Translated, it gives CAWKHANSNYGYTF.

The chain employs TRBV28 and TRBJ2-6, with D hard to call. The CDR3 totals 16 residues. The germline V and J ends were trimmed by 5 bases and 2 bases, with 13 bases remaining between them. CDR1 MDHEN and CDR2 SYDVKM come from the germline V gene. The CDR3 sequence is CASSGFREAGANVLTF. In DNA, the CDR3 is TGTGCCAGCAGTGGTTTTAGGGAAGCTGGGGCCAACGTCCTGACTTTC.

The V call is TRBV7-2, the J call TRBJ2-7, with D hard to call. In germline, CDR1 is SGHTA, CDR2 FQGNSA. CDR3 size: 11 residues. V was clipped by 4 bases and J by 4 bases, with 5 bases between them. CDR3 sequence (DNA): TGTGCCAGCAGCTCTTGGTACGAGCAGTACTTC. Translated, it gives CASSSWYEQYF.

The chain combines TRBV11-2 with TRBJ1-2; D ambiguous. Trimming removed 2 bases at V and 6 bases at J, with 10 bases between. From germline, CDR1 is SGHAT and CDR2 FQNNGV. The length of the CDR3 is 13 residues. CDR3 protein: CASSLSRTDGYTF. In DNA, the CDR3 is TGTGCCAGCAGCTTATCCCGGACCGATGGCTACACCTTC.

A few counts support this clone. The chain links TRBV29-1 to TRBJ1-2, with 10 bases that match TRBD1. Germline CDR1 and CDR2: SQVTM and ANQGSEA. The CDR3 length is 14 residues. J was trimmed by 1 base and V by 4 bases; bases with no gene match: 3. In DNA form, the CDR3 reads TGCAGCGTTGGACAGGGGGCCGGTAACTATGGCTACACCTTC. This gives the protein CSVGQGAGNYGYTF.

Regarding this clone: Other DNA variants within this sample encode the same CDR3. J is TRBJ2-3 and V is TRBV5-4; maybe TRBD2 (5 bases). The CDR3 loop spans 12 amino acids. V was pared by 7 bases and J by 3 bases, with 9 bases between. Germline CDR1 SGHNT, CDR2 YYREEE (reference sequence). The CDR3 region has the DNA TGTGCCAGCTCCCGCGGGACAGATACGCAGTATTTT. Translation gives CASSRGTDTQYF.

The CDR3 spells CASSPEGYEQYF. CDR3 nucleotides: TGTGCCAGCAGCCCTGAAGGATACGAGCAGTACTTC. V and J are TRBV7-6 and TRBJ2-7; D is ambiguous. The CDR3 extends over 12 amino acids. CDR1 and CDR2 (germline): SGHVS, FNYEAQ. V shed 5 bases and J shed 4 bases, with 9 bases lying between them.

The chain employs TRBV2 and TRBJ1-5; possibly TRBD1 for D (5 bases). The CDR3 has 14 amino acids. V lost 8 bases to trimming and J lost 7 bases, with 18 bases between them. In germline, CDR1 is SNHLY, CDR2 FYNNEI. CDR3 amino acids: CASRFPDSRQPQHF. The CDR3 bases are TGTGCCAGCCGGTTTCCAGACAGTCGACAGCCCCAGCATTTT.

This clone was detected only a few times. V is TRBV18 and J is TRBJ1-1, with D perhaps matching TRBD1 (5 bases). This CDR3 is built from 16 residues. V was clipped by 2 bases and J by 0 bases, with 13 bases between them. CDR1 is KGHSH, CDR2 LQKENI, per germline. This CDR3 reads CASSPALGRMNTEAFF. CDR3 DNA sequence: TGTGCCAGCTCACCAGCCTTGGGACGGATGAACACTGAAGCTTTCTTT.

This chain joins TRBV2 and TRBJ2-1; 8 bases fit TRBD2. From germline, CDR1 is SNHLY and CDR2 FYNNEI. Losses at the gene ends were 6 bases for V and 3 bases for J; bases not matched to a gene: 1. The CDR3 loop spans 13 amino acids. The CDR3 DNA sequence: TGTGCCAGCAGACTAGCGGTCTACAATGAGCAGTTCTTC. Protein sequence: CASRLAVYNEQFF.

This clone was recorded a few times. In DNA form, the CDR3 reads TGTGCCAGTAGTATCTCGAGACGGGAAAATCAGCCCCAGCATTTT. Its translation: CASSISRRENQPQHF. The chain has TRBV19 and TRBJ1-5; the D is unclear. V dropped 3 bases and J dropped 4 bases, with 13 bases sitting between them. Germline V gene data show CDR1 as LNHDA and CDR2 as SQIVND (reference sequence). The CDR3 extends over 15 amino acids. The whole variable domain, remainder taken from reference TRBV19 and TRBJ1-5, is DGGITQSPKYLFRKEGQNVTLSCEQNLNHDAMYWYRQDPGQGLRLIYYSQIVNDFQKGDIAEGYSVSREKKESFPLTVTSAQKNPTAFYLCASSISRRENQPQHFGDGTRLSIL.

This clone was detected a few times. The chain employs TRBV19 and TRBJ1-2, with 8 bases identical to TRBD1. The CDR3 is 14 residues long. Germline-derived CDR1 and CDR2 are LNHDA and SQIVND (reference sequence). Unmatched junction bases numbered 4, after V lost 3 bases and J lost 4 bases. The CDR3 protein is CASSIPDRAYGYTF. DNA for the CDR3: TGTGCCAGTAGTATTCCGGACAGGGCCTATGGCTACACCTTC.

This clone was counted only a few times. V gene TRBV4-1 combines with J gene TRBJ2-1, with D unresolved. The V end was cut by 3 bases, the J end by 8 bases, with 20 bases between. This CDR3 has 16 amino acids. In germline, CDR1 is MGHRA, CDR2 YSYEKL. This chain's CDR3 is CASSQSTRRAVYEQFF. CDR3 DNA: TGCGCCAGCAGCCAGTCGACCCGACGGGCGGTCTATGAGCAGTTCTTC.

This chain uses TRBV30 with TRBJ2-5; D might be TRBD2 (5 bases). CDR3 length: 13 residues. In germline, CDR1 is GTSNPN, CDR2 SVGIG (reference sequence). V lost 4 bases and J 2 bases, leaving 11 bases between the germline ends. CDR3 nucleotides: TGTGCCTGGAATAGACTACCACAAGAGACCCAGTACTTC. As protein: CAWNRLPQETQYF.

The gene calls are TRBV4-3 and TRBJ2-2; possible D gene TRBD1, 6 bases. This CDR3 region has 14 residues. Per the germline V gene, CDR1 is LGHNA and CDR2 is YSLEER. The V end was cut by 7 bases, the J end by 4 bases, with 13 bases between. The CDR3 DNA reads as TGCGCCAGCACAGGGGTGATAGGCACCGGGGAGCTGTTTTTT. Its protein is CASTGVIGTGELFF.

The chain carries TRBV5-1 and TRBJ2-5; D perhaps matches TRBD1 (5 bases). This CDR3 is 15 amino acids long. Trimming pared 2 bases from V and 5 bases from J, leaving 16 bases between. Germline CDR1 and CDR2: SGHRS and YFSETQ. Here the CDR3 DNA reads TGCGCCAGCAGCTTCGGCAGGGCCGAAGGGGAGACCCAGTACTTC. It specifies CASSFGRAEGETQYF.

The CDR3 bases are TGTGCCAGCTCACCAGATACAGACCGGACCTATGGCTACACCTTC. It codes for CASSPDTDRTYGYTF. The rearrangement uses TRBV18 and TRBJ1-2, with D uncertain. The V and J ends lost 2 bases and 4 bases respectively, with 14 bases between them. This CDR3 contains 15 residues. CDR1 is KGHSH and CDR2 is LQKENI in the germline V gene.

DNA of the CDR3: TGTGCCAGCAGACAAAACAGAGAAGAACCCTACGAGCAGTACTTC. Translating it yields CASRQNREEPYEQYF. The chain is built from TRBV6-5 and TRBJ2-7, with D uncertain. This CDR3 region has 15 residues. With 6 bases removed from V and 2 bases from J, the gap between germline ends came to 17 bases. Germline V gene data show CDR1 as MNHEY and CDR2 as SVGAGI.

The genes are TRBV5-8 and TRBJ2-2, with D tentatively TRBD1 (6 bases). Per germline, CDR1 SGHTS and CDR2 YDEGEE. CDR3 length: 15 amino acids. V lost 2 bases, J lost 6 bases, and 14 bases lay in between. In DNA, the CDR3 is TGTGCCAGCAGCTTTCGTGACAGGATGGCCGGGGAGCTGTTTTTT. Translated: CASSFRDRMAGELFF.

This clone was counted between two and nine times. The chain employs TRBV7-2 and TRBJ2-3, with TRBD2 as a possible D gene (5 bases). This CDR3 has 15 amino acids. From germline, CDR1 is SGHTA and CDR2 FQGNSA. The V end lost 1 base, the J end lost 1 base, and 9 bases lay between the germline ends. The CDR3 reads CASSLGNSGTDTQYF. For the CDR3, the DNA is TGTGCCAGCAGCTTAGGTAATAGCGGCACAGATACGCAGTATTTT.

The chain has TRBV9 and TRBJ2-5; 10 bases align to TRBD1. This CDR3 comprises 17 residues. Germline CDR1 reads SGDLS; CDR2 reads YYNGEE. J gave up 0 bases and V 4 bases, and 9 bases lay outside the gene matches. The CDR3: CASSPRQGATYQETQYF. The CDR3, as DNA: TGTGCCAGCAGCCCCCGACAGGGGGCGACGTACCAAGAGACCCAGTACTTC.

This clone was seen a handful of times. The chain couples TRBV7-2 to TRBJ2-3; no clear D. Between the trimmed V and J ends, which lost 1 base and 1 base, there was a span of 9 bases. The CDR3 loop spans 15 amino acids. Germline V gene data show CDR1 as SGHTA and CDR2 as FQGNSA. CDR3 amino acids: CASSLGSGGTDTQYF. As DNA, the CDR3 is TGTGCCAGCAGCTTAGGGTCAGGTGGCACAGATACGCAGTATTTT.